This T cell receptor (beta chain) was sequenced during a study of blood T cell repertoires in COVID-19. Turning to the study itself: Sites across the United States, Italy and Spain contributed samples from acute and convalescent COVID-19. In each case, the material was cDNA or gDNA derived from T cells, B-cell-depleted T cells, or PBMCs.

The germline gives CDR1 MDHEN, CDR2 SYDVKM. Germline trimming cut 7 bases from V and 1 base from J; bases unmatched to any gene: 11. The CDR3 sequence is 17 residues long. Per the study methods: Cell counts per sample came from amplifying reference gene primers. Assay: immunoSEQ multiplex PCR; the TCRdb copy retains only in-frame clones and omits some. The D gene and trimming were derived from the DNA, and the V and J assignments and clone size from that table. Among about 200,000 clones, 65% to 90% were seen once, and the ten largest hold 13%. This clonotype was obtained from a human donor in a cohort sampled during active COVID-19. Sequenced: peripheral blood. The J gene is TRBJ2-3, the V gene TRBV28; 10 positions match TRBD2. The CDR3 reads CASKGLRLAGGTDTQYF. The CDR3 DNA follows: TGTGCCAGCAAGGGGTTACGTCTAGCGGGAGGCACAGATACGCAGTATTTT. Based on the CDR3 plus reference TRBV28 and TRBJ2-3, the full variable domain is DVKVTQSSRYLVKRTGEKVFLECVQDMDHENMFWYRQDPGLGLRLIYFSYDVKMKEKGDIPEGYSVSREKKERFSLILESASTNQTSMYLCASKGLRLAGGTDTQYFGPGTRLTVL.